Included here is one T cell receptor (beta chain) sequence, with context. Its antigen is not known. The CDR3 regions of TCR beta were amplified from RNA transcripts. TCR CDR3 underwent first-round RT-PCR with the HTBI primer set. TCRdb reanalysed the multiplex PCR reads using MiXCR and keeps one entry per CDR3 protein. The sample yields some 600,000 distinct CDR3 sequences, 14% seen once. The CDR3 is made up of 16 amino acids. V lost 2 bases and J lost 0, with 12 bases in between. CDR1 and CDR2 (germline): SGHRS, YFSETQ. The sample belongs to a study of T cells in Graves' hyperthyroidism and ophthalmopathy. Overall study findings and caveats: The blood repertoire included most of the expanded thyroid clonotypes above 0.001.

The V gene is TRBV5-1, the J gene TRBJ2-1; D unclear. Input material: blood. The sequence derives from a woman aged 25 to 39 with Graves' hyperthyroidism that later progressed to Graves' ophthalmopathy. The CDR3 region has the DNA TGCGCCAGCAGCTTCCTATCCAGTAGCTCCTACAATGAGCAGTTCTTC. Translated: CASSFLSSSSYNEQFF.